Listed below are T cell receptor beta chains from one sample, sequenced in a study of blood T cell repertoires in COVID-19. The assay was immunoSEQ multiplex PCR, and TCRdb's table has in-frame clones only and misses some. The data hold roughly 200,000 clones, with 65% to 90% observed a single time. Sequenced: peripheral blood. The source is a man aged 80 or over with acute or convalescent COVID-19. The CDR3 runs from the conserved cysteine through the conserved F or W. The D gene is left open where the match is weak. A row's size may be missing; if present it is once, few, many or a size class.

d_call	v_call	j_call	clone_size	cdr3_aa	cdr3_nt
TRBD2	TRBV2	TRBJ2-2	.	CASNGAGAVNTGELFF	TGTGCCAGCAATGGAGCGGGGGCGGTAAACACCGGGGAGCTGTTTTTT
.	TRBV5-1	TRBJ2-7	.	CASSLVGYEQYF	TGCGCCAGCAGCTTGGTCGGCTACGAGCAGTACTTC
.	TRBV19	TRBJ2-1	.	CASSIYGAYNEQFF	TGTGCCAGTAGTATCTACGGTGCCTACAATGAGCAGTTCTTC
TRBD1	TRBV7-9	TRBJ1-5	.	CASSLVAAGGNQPQHF	TGTGCCAGCAGCTTAGTAGCGGCAGGGGGAAATCAGCCCCAGCATTTT
.	TRBV20-1	TRBJ1-5	once	CSASSGSNQPQHF	TGCAGTGCTAGTTCGGGGAGCAATCAGCCCCAGCATTTT
TRBD2	TRBV7-2	TRBJ2-5	.	CASSLVLAGISQETQYF	TGTGCCAGCAGCTTAGTACTAGCGGGAATTAGCCAAGAGACCCAGTACTTC
.	TRBV5-1	TRBJ2-5	.	CASTRWQQETQYF	TGCGCCAGCACCAGGTGGCAGCAAGAGACCCAGTACTTC
.	TRBV9	TRBJ2-1	.	CASSVGGVARGMDEQFF	TGTGCCAGCAGCGTAGGGGGTGTGGCCAGGGGCATGGATGAGCAGTTCTTC
TRBD1	TRBV5-1	TRBJ2-3	.	CASSLGQGARTDTQYF	TGCGCCAGCAGCTTGGGACAGGGGGCTCGGACAGATACGCAGTATTTT
.	TRBV30	TRBJ1-1	.	CAWSQGMNTEAFF	TGTGCCTGGAGTCAGGGTATGAACACTGAAGCTTTCTTT
.	TRBV16	TRBJ1-2	.	CASSHDSLYGYTF	TGTGCCAGCAGCCACGACAGTCTCTATGGCTACACCTTC
TRBD1	TRBV12-5	TRBJ2-3	.	CASGSPTQGATSLFISTDTQYF	TGTGCTAGTGGTTCCCCAACACAGGGGGCGACCAGTCTGTTTATTAGCACAGATACGCAGTATTTT
.	TRBV18	TRBJ1-1	.	CASSPQRANTEAFF	TGTGCCAGCTCACCTCAGCGGGCGAACACTGAAGCTTTCTTT
.	TRBV2	TRBJ1-2	.	CASSELNYGYTF	TGTGCCAGCAGTGAACTTAACTATGGCTACACCTTC
.	TRBV7-2	TRBJ2-3	.	CASSSLRRLGRPTDTQYF	TGTGCCAGCAGCTCTCTACGCCGGCTTGGGAGGCCCACAGATACGCAGTATTTT
.	TRBV5-6	TRBJ1-5	.	CASSLVGAANQPQHF	TGTGCCAGCAGCTTGGTGGGGGCGGCTAATCAGCCCCAGCATTTT
TRBD1	TRBV6-5	TRBJ1-2	.	CASSTGQGGARGYTF	TGTGCCAGCAGTACGGGACAGGGAGGCGCAAGAGGCTACACCTTC
.	TRBV24-1	TRBJ2-5	.	CATSVAGRETQYF	TGTGCCACCAGTGTTGCAGGGCGAGAGACCCAGTACTTC
TRBD2	TRBV7-3	TRBJ2-1	.	CASSPRTSVNNEQFF	TGTGCCAGCAGCCCACGGACTAGCGTGAACAATGAGCAGTTCTTC
TRBD1	TRBV7-3	TRBJ2-5	.	CASSPRGGLSQETQYF	TGTGCCAGCAGCCCGCGAGGGGGCTTGAGCCAAGAGACCCAGTACTTC
.	TRBV12-3/TRBV12-4	TRBJ2-3	.	CASSLAGTDTQYF	TGTGCCAGCAGTTTGGCTGGCACAGATACGCAGTATTTT
TRBD1	TRBV14	TRBJ1-1	.	CASSQEAGRGMTEAFF	TGTGCCAGCAGCCAAGAGGCTGGCAGGGGGATGACTGAAGCTTTCTTT
.	TRBV4-1	TRBJ2-1	.	CASSQAPAGYNEQFF	TGCGCCAGCAGCCAAGCCCCAGCGGGCTACAATGAGCAGTTCTTC
.	TRBV7-2	TRBJ2-2	.	CASSLSTGELFF	TGTGCCAGCAGCTTGAGCACCGGGGAGCTGTTTTTT
.	TRBV12-5	TRBJ2-1	.	CASATQTTGYEQFF	TGTGCTAGCGCCACCCAGACAACAGGGTATGAGCAGTTCTTC
TRBD1	TRBV6-4	TRBJ2-6	.	CASSEIGTGVSSGANVLTF	TGTGCCAGCAGCGAAATTGGGACAGGCGTTAGCTCTGGGGCCAACGTCCTGACTTTC
.	TRBV19	TRBJ2-1	.	CASSIGQGYNEQFF	TGTGCCAGTAGTATAGGGCAGGGATACAATGAGCAGTTCTTC
TRBD1	TRBV19	TRBJ2-4	.	CASSVGGRTKNIQYF	TGTGCCAGCAGTGTAGGGGGCAGGACCAAAAACATTCAGTACTTC
.	TRBV10-1	TRBJ2-1	.	CTSSEYGVSHEQFF	TGCACCAGCAGTGAGTACGGGGTATCTCACGAGCAGTTCTTC
TRBD2	TRBV7-2	TRBJ2-1	.	CASSFGLATNEQFF	TGTGCCAGCAGCTTCGGACTAGCGACCAATGAGCAGTTCTTC
.	TRBV27	TRBJ1-2	.	CASSKITGTPNYGYTF	TGTGCCAGCAGTAAGATCACCGGGACACCGAACTATGGCTACACCTTC
TRBD1	TRBV10-3	TRBJ2-5	.	CAISPGQEGLETQYF	TGTGCCATCAGCCCGGGACAGGAGGGCTTGGAGACCCAGTACTTC
.	TRBV7-2	TRBJ1-5	few	CASSLGGLGNQPQHF	TGTGCCAGCAGCTTAGGGGGGCTCGGCAATCAGCCCCAGCATTTT
.	TRBV13	TRBJ1-5	.	CASSLRGEPQHF	TGTGCCAGCAGTCTCAGGGGCGAGCCCCAGCATTTT
.	TRBV19	TRBJ2-3	.	CASSQSTDTQYF	TGTGCCAGTAGCCAGTCCACAGATACGCAGTATTTT
.	TRBV10-3	TRBJ1-5	.	CAISESGASNQPQHF	TGTGCCATCAGTGAGTCGGGAGCAAGCAATCAGCCCCAGCATTTT
.	TRBV12-5	TRBJ1-1	.	CASGGDGGVAEAFF	TGTGCTAGTGGTGGTGACGGGGGGGTCGCTGAAGCTTTCTTT
.	TRBV24-1	TRBJ1-2	.	CATSEDRFYGYTF	TGTGCCACCAGTGAGGACAGATTCTATGGCTACACCTTC
.	TRBV7-2	TRBJ1-4	.	CASSFQKGQGNEKLFF	TGTGCCAGCAGCTTTCAAAAGGGGCAGGGTAATGAAAAACTGTTTTTT
.	TRBV10-3	TRBJ1-5	.	CAISQGLSNQPQHF	TGTGCCATCAGTCAGGGATTAAGCAATCAGCCCCAGCATTTT
TRBD1	TRBV7-2	TRBJ1-2	few	CASSSDRGRRDGYTF	TGTGCCAGCAGCTCGGACAGGGGGCGAAGGGATGGCTACACCTTC
TRBD2	TRBV3-1/TRBV3-2	TRBJ2-7	.	CASSRRWGRGRGGYEQYF	TGTGCCAGCAGCCGAAGATGGGGCCGCGGGAGGGGCGGTTACGAGCAGTACTTC
.	TRBV7-9	TRBJ1-4	.	CASSGGLPRGEKLFF	TGTGCCAGCAGCGGGGGCCTCCCCCGAGGAGAAAAACTGTTTTTT
TRBD1	TRBV5-4	TRBJ2-6	.	CASSQSGTAPTGANVLTF	TGTGCCAGCAGCCAATCTGGGACAGCTCCCACTGGGGCCAACGTCCTGACTTTC
.	TRBV4-1	TRBJ1-5	.	CASSQERGQPQHF	TGCGCCAGCAGCCAAGAAAGAGGTCAGCCCCAGCATTTT
.	TRBV28	TRBJ2-3	.	CASSLGSGLGAVADTQYF	TGTGCCAGCAGTTTAGGTAGCGGGCTGGGGGCAGTCGCAGATACGCAGTATTTT
TRBD1	TRBV11-3	TRBJ2-1	.	CASSLATGEWNEQFF	TGTGCCAGCAGCTTAGCGACAGGGGAGTGGAATGAGCAGTTCTTC
TRBD2	TRBV9	TRBJ2-1	.	CASSWGSGKGEQFF	TGTGCCAGCAGCTGGGGTAGCGGGAAGGGTGAGCAGTTCTTC
.	TRBV6-4	TRBJ2-2	.	CASSPGQITGELFF	TGTGCCAGCAGTCCCGGACAGATCACCGGGGAGCTGTTTTTT
.	TRBV2	TRBJ1-6	.	CASSGGGLPLHF	TGTGCCAGCAGTGGGGGCGGATTGCCCCTCCACTTT
.	TRBV7-9	TRBJ1-1	.	CASSLDRVGNTEAFF	TGTGCCAGCAGCTTAGATCGGGTAGGGAACACTGAAGCTTTCTTT
.	TRBV7-2	TRBJ2-3	.	CASSLGGSKDTQYF	TGTGCCAGCAGCTTAGGTGGCAGTAAAGATACGCAGTATTTT
.	TRBV9	TRBJ2-7	.	CASSVSTGSSYEQYF	TGTGCCAGCAGCGTATCTACAGGGAGCTCCTACGAGCAGTACTTC
.	TRBV7-3	TRBJ1-2	.	CASSAGGANYGYTF	TGTGCCAGCAGCGCCGGAGGAGCTAACTATGGCTACACCTTC
.	TRBV19	TRBJ2-3	.	CASSEQQLDTQYF	TGTGCCAGTAGTGAACAACAGCTAGATACGCAGTATTTT
.	TRBV9	TRBJ1-6	.	CASSVGAGNNSPLHF	TGTGCCAGCAGCGTAGGGGCAGGGAATAATTCACCCCTCCACTTT
TRBD2	TRBV14	TRBJ2-7	few	CASSMQAGVSEQYF	TGTGCCAGCAGCATGCAAGCGGGAGTCAGCGAGCAGTACTTC
.	TRBV24-1	TRBJ2-1	once	CATSDLLTDSYNEQFF	TGTGCCACCAGTGATCTCCTGACAGATTCCTACAATGAGCAGTTCTTC